This TCR beta chain derives from a study of graft-versus-host responses after intestinal transplantation. Study-level information: Isolated intestinal, liver-intestinal, or multivisceral transplants were what recipients had. Tacrolimus and steroids were given for two to four years to all recipients after anti-thymocyte globulin induction.

The study, taken as a whole, reports: Among circulating GvH clones, peak levels were associated with early post-transplant declines in HvG clones. The marrow of recipients harbored GvH clones, and ileum or blood showed some of them first.

The table came from immunoSEQ multiplex PCR; TCRdb's copy has only in-frame clones and leaves some out. Here the sample spans over 75,000 clones, around 92% being singletons. As regards this clone: Its antigen is as yet unknown.

The CDR3 consists of 15 residues. Trimming removed 0 bases from V and 3 bases from J, with 12 bases in between. Germline V gene lookup returns CDR1 SGHRS and CDR2 YFSETQ. V is TRBV5-1 and J is TRBJ2-5; TRBD1 might be the D (6 bases). The sample in question was unstimulated CD8+ T cells sorted from spleen or lymph node cells, obtained before transplant. This receptor was taken from a human donor who was the organ donor for an intestinal transplant. The CDR3 spells CASSLGVNREETQYF. The CDR3 bases are TGCGCCAGCAGCTTGGGGGTAAACAGGGAAGAGACCCAGTACTTC.